This TCR beta chain originates from a study of blood T cell repertoires in COVID-19. Turning to the study itself: The samples span acute and convalescent COVID-19 from the United States, Italy and Spain. The analysed material was cDNA or gDNA that came from T cells, B-cell-depleted T cells, or PBMCs.

This CDR3 is built from 16 residues. The germline CDR1 and CDR2 sequences are LGHDT and YNNKEL (reference sequence). Trimming removed 4 bases at V and 0 bases at J, with 14 bases between. As processed by the authors: The authors estimated nucleated cell counts from reference gene primer amplification. Generated by immunoSEQ multiplex PCR, the TCRdb table keeps only in-frame clones and is missing some. V and J calls and clone size are given by that table; D and trimming were obtained from the DNA. The sample contains about 130,000 clones, 70% to 80% of which appear only once. The chain couples TRBV3-1 (or the pseudogene TRBV3-2) to TRBJ2-3; no definite D call. The sequence derives from a man between 35 and 55 years old with active or convalescent COVID-19. The sequencing input was peripheral blood. The CDR3 spells CASSPGWSHSTDTQYF. The CDR3 coding sequence is TGTGCCAGCAGCCCGGGTTGGAGTCATAGCACAGATACGCAGTATTTT.